This TCR beta chain was recovered during a study of T cell repertoires in cytomegalovirus infection. Germline V gene data show CDR1 as SEHNR and CDR2 as FQNEAQ (reference sequence). The CDR3 contains 15 residues. V dropped 4 bases and J dropped 5; count of bases not matched to a gene: 7. This clonotype was observed a handful of times. What it binds is unknown. TCRdb used MiXCR to reprocess the reads, holding one entry per CDR3 protein. The sample has 700,000 to 850,000 distinct CDR3 sequences, approximately 32% seen once. The sequence was collected from a human donor in good health (CMV status not recorded). Some clones in this sample may be carry-over from other donors' samples. This chain links TRBV7-9 with TRBJ2-5, with 10 bases identical to TRBD1. The sample was cultured CD8+ T cells from PBMCs, taken from culture after CMV antigen stimulation. The CDR3 region has the DNA TGTGCCAGCAGCTCCAGGGACAGGGGACAGGAGACCCAGTACTTC. Amino acids: CASSSRDRGQETQYF.